A selection of T cell receptor beta chains follows, all from one sample in a study of OX40 agonist ivuxolimab in advanced cancers. This table comes from immunoSEQ multiplex PCR, and its TCRdb copy is limited to in-frame clones, with some not included. The sample lists tens of thousands of clones; about 83% were seen once. The sequences come from CD4+ or CD8+ T cells sorted from blood, collected in a trial of the OX40 agonist ivuxolimab. The receptors come from an adult with an advanced solid tumor such as melanoma, head and neck, liver or kidney cancer. CDR3s include the opening cysteine and the closing phenylalanine or tryptophan. D genes are given only for firm matches. The size of a clone is reported for some rows only, either as once, few or many, or as a class for expanded clones.

D gene: .
V gene: TRBV19
J gene: TRBJ1-1
clone size: .
CDR3 protein: CASSMGPGTEAFF
CDR3 DNA: TGTGCCAGTAGTATGGGACCGGGGACTGAAGCTTTCTTT

D gene: TRBD1
V gene: TRBV7-9
J gene: TRBJ2-3
clone size: .
CDR3 protein: CASSHRQGGTDTQYF
CDR3 DNA: TGTGCCAGCAGCCACCGACAGGGCGGAACAGATACGCAGTATTTT

D gene: .
V gene: TRBV19
J gene: TRBJ2-7
clone size: .
CDR3 protein: CASSISGGAYEQYF
CDR3 DNA: TGTGCCAGTAGTATCTCAGGAGGGGCATACGAGCAGTACTTC

D gene: .
V gene: TRBV14
J gene: TRBJ2-3
clone size: .
CDR3 protein: CASSLRRQGVELGTDTQYF
CDR3 DNA: TGTGCCAGCAGCCTGAGGAGGCAGGGAGTAGAGCTGGGCACAGATACGCAGTATTTT

D gene: TRBD1
V gene: TRBV5-4
J gene: TRBJ1-1
clone size: .
CDR3 protein: CASSAADRASTEAFF
CDR3 DNA: TGTGCCAGCAGCGCAGCGGACAGGGCGAGCACTGAAGCTTTCTTT

D gene: .
V gene: TRBV6-1
J gene: TRBJ2-3
clone size: .
CDR3 protein: CASNPLVGGTDTQYF
CDR3 DNA: TGTGCCAGCAACCCCCTAGTAGGGGGCACAGATACGCAGTATTTT

D gene: .
V gene: TRBV6-6
J gene: TRBJ2-7
clone size: .
CDR3 protein: CASSTPPLGREQYF
CDR3 DNA: TGTGCCAGCAGTACACCGCCCCTGGGTCGGGAGCAGTACTTC

D gene: .
V gene: TRBV10-3
J gene: TRBJ1-1
clone size: few
CDR3 protein: CAISELQGPEAFF
CDR3 DNA: TGTGCCATCAGTGAGTTACAGGGACCTGAAGCTTTCTTT

D gene: .
V gene: TRBV11-2
J gene: TRBJ1-4
clone size: few
CDR3 protein: CASSLDVGFEKLFF
CDR3 DNA: TGTGCCAGCAGCTTAGATGTAGGGTTTGAAAAACTGTTTTTT

D gene: .
V gene: TRBV5-1
J gene: TRBJ2-7
clone size: .
CDR3 protein: CASSLESAAWEQYF
CDR3 DNA: TGCGCCAGCAGCTTGGAATCCGCCGCGTGGGAGCAGTACTTC

D gene: TRBD1
V gene: TRBV6-4
J gene: TRBJ2-7
clone size: .
CDR3 protein: CASSDIRGQRHNLSSYEQYF
CDR3 DNA: TGTGCCAGCAGTGATATTCGGGGACAGCGACACAATCTGAGCTCCTACGAGCAGTACTTC

D gene: .
V gene: TRBV30
J gene: TRBJ2-2
clone size: once
CDR3 protein: CAWSVQHTGELFF
CDR3 DNA: TGTGCCTGGAGTGTACAACACACCGGGGAGCTGTTTTTT

D gene: .
V gene: TRBV7-8
J gene: TRBJ1-3
clone size: .
CDR3 protein: CASSPVTLISGNTIYF
CDR3 DNA: TGTGCCAGCAGCCCCGTCACCCTGATCTCTGGAAACACCATATATTTT

D gene: .
V gene: TRBV6-5
J gene: TRBJ1-2
clone size: .
CDR3 protein: CASSYVSGTGYTF
CDR3 DNA: TGTGCCAGCAGTTACGTCTCAGGGACGGGCTACACCTTC

D gene: TRBD2
V gene: TRBV9
J gene: TRBJ2-1
clone size: few
CDR3 protein: CASSDWTSGLYNEQFF
CDR3 DNA: TGTGCCAGCAGCGACTGGACTAGCGGGCTCTACAATGAGCAGTTCTTC

D gene: .
V gene: TRBV30
J gene: TRBJ1-1
clone size: .
CDR3 protein: CAWTSQMNTEAFF
CDR3 DNA: TGTGCCTGGACCTCACAGATGAACACTGAAGCTTTCTTT

D gene: TRBD2
V gene: TRBV5-1
J gene: TRBJ2-1
clone size: .
CDR3 protein: CASSPGTTDYNEQFF
CDR3 DNA: TGCGCCAGCAGCCCGGGGACTACCGATTACAATGAGCAGTTCTTC

D gene: .
V gene: TRBV5-1
J gene: TRBJ1-2
clone size: .
CDR3 protein: CASSLDLGGYTF
CDR3 DNA: TGCGCCAGCAGCTTGGATCTGGGAGGCTACACCTTC

D gene: TRBD1
V gene: TRBV6-1
J gene: TRBJ1-2
clone size: .
CDR3 protein: CASGQWQGQGGGYTF
CDR3 DNA: TGTGCCAGCGGGCAGTGGCAGGGACAGGGAGGGGGCTACACCTTC

D gene: .
V gene: TRBV15
J gene: TRBJ2-7
clone size: once
CDR3 protein: CATRQGPLREQYF
CDR3 DNA: TGTGCCACCAGGCAGGGGCCATTGAGGGAGCAGTACTTC

D gene: .
V gene: TRBV19
J gene: TRBJ2-5
clone size: .
CDR3 protein: CASSGETQYF
CDR3 DNA: TGTGCCAGTAGTGGCGAGACCCAGTACTTC

D gene: TRBD2
V gene: TRBV28
J gene: TRBJ2-2
clone size: .
CDR3 protein: CASSFGGRAGTGELFF
CDR3 DNA: TGTGCCAGCAGTTTCGGCGGGAGAGCGGGCACCGGGGAGCTGTTTTTT

D gene: .
V gene: TRBV30
J gene: TRBJ1-2
clone size: .
CDR3 protein: CAWGPPAAGGYGYTF
CDR3 DNA: TGTGCCTGGGGTCCTCCAGCAGCGGGGGGCTATGGCTACACCTTC

D gene: .
V gene: TRBV4-1
J gene: TRBJ1-4
clone size: .
CDR3 protein: CASSVRGPSEKLFF
CDR3 DNA: TGCGCCAGCAGCGTCCGGGGCCCAAGCGAAAAACTGTTTTTT

D gene: .
V gene: TRBV15
J gene: TRBJ1-2
clone size: .
CDR3 protein: CATSRDENGYTF
CDR3 DNA: TGTGCCACCAGCAGAGATGAAAATGGCTACACCTTC

D gene: TRBD1
V gene: TRBV5-1
J gene: TRBJ1-2
clone size: .
CDR3 protein: CASSEGQGSYGYTF
CDR3 DNA: TGCGCCAGCAGCGAGGGACAGGGTTCGTATGGCTACACCTTC

D gene: .
V gene: TRBV7-2
J gene: TRBJ2-1
clone size: .
CDR3 protein: CASSSVGGRNEQFF
CDR3 DNA: TGTGCCAGCAGCTCGGTCGGGGGCCGCAATGAGCAGTTCTTC

D gene: .
V gene: TRBV20-1
J gene: TRBJ2-1
clone size: .
CDR3 protein: CSARGDNEQFF
CDR3 DNA: TGCAGTGCACGGGGAGACAATGAGCAGTTCTTC

D gene: .
V gene: TRBV9
J gene: TRBJ1-2
clone size: few
CDR3 protein: CASSPSQGNGYGYTF
CDR3 DNA: TGTGCCAGCAGCCCCTCCCAGGGTAATGGCTATGGCTACACCTTC

D gene: .
V gene: TRBV18
J gene: TRBJ1-4
clone size: .
CDR3 protein: CASSPQGTNEKLFF
CDR3 DNA: TGTGCCAGCTCACCTCAGGGGACAAATGAAAAACTGTTTTTT